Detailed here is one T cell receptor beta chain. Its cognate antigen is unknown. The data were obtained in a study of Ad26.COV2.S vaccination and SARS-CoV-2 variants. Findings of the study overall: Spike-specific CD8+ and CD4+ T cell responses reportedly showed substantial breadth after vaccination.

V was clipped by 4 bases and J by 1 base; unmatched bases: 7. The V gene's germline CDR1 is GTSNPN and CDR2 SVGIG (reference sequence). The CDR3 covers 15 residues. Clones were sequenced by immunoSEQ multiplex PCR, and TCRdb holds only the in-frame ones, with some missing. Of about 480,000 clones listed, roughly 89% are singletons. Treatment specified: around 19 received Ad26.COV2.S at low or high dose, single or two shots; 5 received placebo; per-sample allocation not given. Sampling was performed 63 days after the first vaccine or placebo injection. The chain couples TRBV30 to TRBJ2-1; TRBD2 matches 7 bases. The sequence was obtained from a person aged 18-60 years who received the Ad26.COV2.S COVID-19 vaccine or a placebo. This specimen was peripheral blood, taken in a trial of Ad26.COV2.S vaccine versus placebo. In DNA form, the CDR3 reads TGTGCCTGGAAGGGACTACTGCATTCCTACAATGAGCAGTTCTTC. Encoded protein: CAWKGLLHSYNEQFF.